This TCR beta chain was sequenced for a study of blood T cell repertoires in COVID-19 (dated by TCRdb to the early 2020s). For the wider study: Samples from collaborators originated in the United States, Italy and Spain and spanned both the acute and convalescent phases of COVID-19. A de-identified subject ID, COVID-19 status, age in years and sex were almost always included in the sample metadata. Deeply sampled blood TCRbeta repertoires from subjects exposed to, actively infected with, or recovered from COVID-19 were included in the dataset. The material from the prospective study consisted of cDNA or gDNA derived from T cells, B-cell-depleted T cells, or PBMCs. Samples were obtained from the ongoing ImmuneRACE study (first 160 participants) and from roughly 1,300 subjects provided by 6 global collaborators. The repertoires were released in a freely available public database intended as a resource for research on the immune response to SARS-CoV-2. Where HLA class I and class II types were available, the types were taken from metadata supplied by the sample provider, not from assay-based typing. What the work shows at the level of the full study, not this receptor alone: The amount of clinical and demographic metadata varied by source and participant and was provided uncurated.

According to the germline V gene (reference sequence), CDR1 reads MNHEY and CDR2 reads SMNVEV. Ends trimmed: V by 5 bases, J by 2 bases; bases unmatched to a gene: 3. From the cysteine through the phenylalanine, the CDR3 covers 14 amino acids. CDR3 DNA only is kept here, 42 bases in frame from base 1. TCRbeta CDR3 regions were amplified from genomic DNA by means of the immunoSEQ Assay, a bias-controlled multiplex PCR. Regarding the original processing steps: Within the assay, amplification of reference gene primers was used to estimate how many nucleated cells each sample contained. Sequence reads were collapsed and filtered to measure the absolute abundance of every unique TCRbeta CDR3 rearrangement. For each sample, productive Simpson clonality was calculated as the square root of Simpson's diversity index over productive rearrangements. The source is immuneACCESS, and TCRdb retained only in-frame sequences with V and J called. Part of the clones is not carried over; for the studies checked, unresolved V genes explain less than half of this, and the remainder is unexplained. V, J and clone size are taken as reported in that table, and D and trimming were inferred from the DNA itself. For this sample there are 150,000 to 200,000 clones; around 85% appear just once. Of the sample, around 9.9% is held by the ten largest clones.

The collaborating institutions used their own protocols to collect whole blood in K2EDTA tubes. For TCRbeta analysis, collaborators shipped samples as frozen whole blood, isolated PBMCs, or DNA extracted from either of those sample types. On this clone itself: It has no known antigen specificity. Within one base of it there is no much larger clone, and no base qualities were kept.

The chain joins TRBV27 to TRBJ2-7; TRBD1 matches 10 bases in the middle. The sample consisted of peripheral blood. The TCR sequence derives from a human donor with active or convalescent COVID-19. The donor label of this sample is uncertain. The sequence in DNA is TGTGCCAGCAGTACCGGGACAGGGGCCTACGAGCAGTACTTC. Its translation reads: CASSTGTGAYEQYF.